These 20 T cell receptor beta chains share one sample of origin, sequenced in a study of blood T cell repertoires in COVID-19. The method was immunoSEQ multiplex PCR; TCRdb's version includes in-frame clones alone and lacks a portion of them. The sample yields approximately 47,000 clones, more than 75% seen once. What was sequenced was peripheral blood. Source of these receptors: a man aged 70 or older with active COVID-19.

This clone was recorded once. The chain employs TRBV27 and TRBJ2-5; 10 nucleotides agree with TRBD2. V shed 5 bases, J shed 5 bases, and the junction held 11 bases outside the gene matches. The CDR3 runs to 16 residues. Germline V gene lookup returns CDR1 MNHEY and CDR2 SMNVEV (reference sequence). This CDR3 reads CASSLPAGGPRETQYF. CDR3 sequence (DNA): TGTGCCAGCAGTCTTCCAGCGGGGGGGCCTCGGGAGACCCAGTACTTC.

This chain joins TRBV28 and TRBJ1-4; D remains unclear. V lost 3 bases, J lost 6 bases, and 8 bases lay in between. This CDR3 has 13 amino acids. Germline lookup yields CDR1 MDHEN and CDR2 SYDVKM. The CDR3 sequence is CASSFGWDEKLFF. In DNA, the CDR3 is TGTGCCAGCAGTTTCGGGTGGGATGAAAAACTGTTTTTT. The full variable domain, in which reference TRBV28 and TRBJ1-4 provide the parts outside the CDR3, is DVKVTQSSRYLVKRTGEKVFLECVQDMDHENMFWYRQDPGLGLRLIYFSYDVKMKEKGDIPEGYSVSREKKERFSLILESASTNQTSMYLCASSFGWDEKLFFGSGTQLSVL.

By proportion, this clone is medium-sized (0.01 to 0.1%). The chain carries TRBV29-1 and TRBJ2-7, with 8 bases matching TRBD2. The CDR3 runs to 11 residues. Per germline, CDR1 SQVTM and CDR2 ANQGSEA. V lost 8 bases, J lost 5 bases, and 5 bases stayed unmatched. CDR3 DNA sequence: TGCAGCTGCGGGGGGCCCCACGAGCAGTACTTC. Translating gives CSCGGPHEQYF.

CDR3 amino acids: CASSKHPGLTDTQYF. CDR3 DNA sequence: TGTGCCAGCAGCAAACACCCAGGCCTCACAGATACGCAGTATTTT. This sequence joins TRBV21-1 and TRBJ2-3; whether TRBD1, the table's D call, matches the DNA was not checked. TRBV21-1 represents a pseudogene. This CDR3 spans 15 amino acids.

The V and J genes are TRBV28 and TRBJ2-6; no clear D gene. Germline V lookup: CDR1 MDHEN, CDR2 SYDVKM. The CDR3 extends over 17 amino acids. V was trimmed by 7 bases and J by 4 bases, leaving 20 bases between them. The CDR3 nucleotides read TGTGCCAGCAACCAACTCGGCCAGCCCAGGGGGGCCAACGTCCTGACTTTC. It codes for CASNQLGQPRGANVLTF.

This clone was seen once. The gene calls are TRBV18 and TRBJ2-5; D unclear. With 2 bases removed from V and 5 bases from J, the gap between germline ends came to 12 bases. Germline V gene sequence: CDR1 KGHSH, CDR2 LQKENI. The CDR3 has 14 residues. The DNA for the CDR3 is TGTGCCAGCTCACCAGTGACGGGTTCTGAGACCCAGTACTTC. Its translation is CASSPVTGSETQYF.

The chain uses TRBV4-3 and TRBJ2-7, with D perhaps matching TRBD2 (6 bases). Germline values: CDR1 LGHNA, CDR2 YSLEER. The CDR3 has 13 residues. The V and J ends lost 4 bases and 4 bases respectively, with 11 bases between them. The CDR3 loop is CASSPQAGYEQYF. DNA of the CDR3: TGCGCCAGCAGCCCTCAGGCGGGGTACGAGCAGTACTTC.

The rearrangement uses TRBV6-5 and TRBJ2-2; 9 positions agree with TRBD1. Germline CDR1 reads MNHEY; CDR2 reads SVGAGI. This CDR3 contains 15 residues. After removal of 5 bases from V and 0 bases from J, the junction contained 1 base not matched to a gene. CDR3: CASSRDRANTGELFF. The DNA for the CDR3 is TGTGCCAGCAGTCGGGACAGGGCGAACACCGGGGAGCTGTTTTTT.

The chain recombines TRBV3-1 (or the pseudogene TRBV3-2) with TRBJ2-1, with 12 bases fitting TRBD1. The germline gives CDR1 LGHDT, CDR2 YNNKEL (reference sequence). This CDR3 comprises 17 residues. After removal of 2 bases from V and 8 bases from J, the junction contained 10 bases not matched to a gene. The CDR3 DNA sequence: TGTGCCAGCAGCCAACGGGACAGGGGGCGCCTAATCCATGAGCAGTTCTTC. Translation gives CASSQRDRGRLIHEQFF.

V gene TRBV6-2 or TRBV6-3 combines with J gene TRBJ2-7, with TRBD1 matching over 9 bases. V lost 10 bases, J lost 4 bases, and 8 bases stayed unmatched. The CDR3 is 13 amino acids. Germline V lookup: CDR1 MNHEY, CDR2 SVGEGT. DNA for the CDR3: TGTGCCACCCGCCCCGGGACAGGGTACGAGCAGTACTTC. Its translation is CATRPGTGYEQYF.

V gene TRBV7-3 combines with J gene TRBJ1-1, with a weak D call TRBD1 (5 bases). Germline V gene data show CDR1 as SGHTA and CDR2 as FQGTGA. The V gene lost 4 bases and the J gene lost 2 bases, with 11 bases spanning the gap. The CDR3 is made up of 14 amino acids. This CDR3 is CASSSQGTNTEAFF. For the CDR3, the DNA is TGTGCCAGCAGCTCCCAGGGCACAAACACTGAAGCTTTCTTT.

The chain couples TRBV9 to TRBJ2-2; 9 nucleotides line up with TRBD2. The length of the CDR3 is 16 residues. The germline gives CDR1 SGDLS, CDR2 YYNGEE. After removal of 0 bases from V and 7 bases from J, the junction contained 7 bases not matched to a gene. DNA of the CDR3: TGTGCCAGCAGCGTAGGAAGCGGGAGGAAAAACGGGGAGCTGTTTTTT. It encodes CASSVGSGRKNGELFF.

CDR3 in DNA: TGTGCCAGCAGTTCCGGGGGGCAGGGCTACACTGAAGCTTTCTTT. Residues: CASSSGGQGYTEAFF. The chain joins TRBV6-2 or TRBV6-3 to TRBJ1-1; TRBD1 is a possible D gene (6 bases). CDR1 MNHEY and CDR2 SVGEGT come from the germline V gene. V was cut by 4 bases and J by 3 bases, with 15 bases left in between. The CDR3 runs to 15 residues.

The V and J genes are TRBV15 and TRBJ1-4, with a possible D match to TRBD1 (5 bases). The CDR3 is made up of 14 amino acids. The V gene's germline CDR1 is LNHNV and CDR2 YYDKDF (reference sequence). V was shortened by 4 bases and J by 7 bases, with 13 bases between the two germline ends. As DNA, the CDR3 is TGTGCCACCAGCAATACAGGAGATCGTGAAAAACTGTTTTTT. Translated: CATSNTGDREKLFF.

The chain is built from TRBV7-2 and TRBJ2-2; TRBD1 matches 9 bases. The V segment lost 2 bases and the J segment 4 bases; nucleotides outside the gene matches: 5. CDR3 length equals 16 residues. Germline values: CDR1 SGHTA, CDR2 FQGNSA. The CDR3 is CASSLLGQGGTGELFF. Here the CDR3 DNA reads TGTGCCAGCAGCTTACTGGGACAGGGAGGCACCGGGGAGCTGTTTTTT.

A word on this clone: The identical CDR3 is also encoded by other nucleotide sequences in the sample. The chain combines TRBV7-7 with TRBJ2-3; TRBD1 agrees at 9 bases. The V gene's germline CDR1 is SSHAT and CDR2 FNYEAQ (reference sequence). The CDR3 has 15 amino acids. Trimming at V came to 6 bases and at J to 1 base, leaving 5 bases not matched to a gene. The CDR3 DNA follows: TGTGCCAGCAGTCGCGGGACAGGGCGCACAGATACGCAGTATTTT. Protein: CASSRGTGRTDTQYF.

This clone was picked up one time. The V gene is TRBV6-2 or TRBV6-3, the J gene TRBJ2-7; no definite D call. Germline V gene data show CDR1 as MNHEY and CDR2 as SVGEGT. This CDR3 comprises 15 residues. V lost 5 bases, J lost 2 bases, and 16 bases lay in between. The CDR3 protein is CASSHGPLYPYEQYF. CDR3 in DNA: TGTGCCAGCAGTCATGGGCCTCTATACCCCTACGAGCAGTACTTC.

The CDR3 DNA follows: TGTGCCAGTAGTTTCACATTAAACACTGAAGCTTTCTTT. It encodes CASSFTLNTEAFF. This rearrangement joins TRBV19 to TRBJ1-1; D remains unclear. The CDR3 runs 13 residues. Germline V gene lookup returns CDR1 LNHDA and CDR2 SQIVND (reference sequence). Trimming shortened V by 5 bases and J by 2 bases, and 9 bases separated the two germline ends. Using reference TRBV19 and TRBJ1-1 for the parts outside the CDR3, the full variable domain is DGGITQSPKYLFRKEGQNVTLSCEQNLNHDAMYWYRQDPGQGLRLIYYSQIVNDFQKGDIAEGYSVSREKKESFPLTVTSAQKNPTAFYLCASSFTLNTEAFFGQGTRLTVV.

This chain connects TRBV24-1 to TRBJ1-4, with 11 bases fitting TRBD1. Germline loops: CDR1 KGHDR, CDR2 SFDVKD. J was trimmed by 8 bases and V by 7 bases; bases with no gene match: 20. The CDR3 loop spans 19 amino acids. In DNA form, the CDR3 reads TGTGCCACCAGAGCGAACTTCGGGACAGGGGGACCCGGAGGCGAAAAACTGTTTTTT. This gives the protein CATRANFGTGGPGGEKLFF.

V and J are TRBV7-6 and TRBJ2-2; 12 bases map to TRBD2. CDR1 and CDR2 from the germline V gene are SGHVS and FNYEAQ. This CDR3 contains 17 residues. V lost 2 bases and J lost 2; bases outside the gene matches: 3. CDR3 nucleotide sequence: TGTGCCAGCAGCTTACTAGCGGGAGGGGTAAACACCGGGGAGCTGTTTTTT. This sequence encodes CASSLLAGGVNTGELFF.